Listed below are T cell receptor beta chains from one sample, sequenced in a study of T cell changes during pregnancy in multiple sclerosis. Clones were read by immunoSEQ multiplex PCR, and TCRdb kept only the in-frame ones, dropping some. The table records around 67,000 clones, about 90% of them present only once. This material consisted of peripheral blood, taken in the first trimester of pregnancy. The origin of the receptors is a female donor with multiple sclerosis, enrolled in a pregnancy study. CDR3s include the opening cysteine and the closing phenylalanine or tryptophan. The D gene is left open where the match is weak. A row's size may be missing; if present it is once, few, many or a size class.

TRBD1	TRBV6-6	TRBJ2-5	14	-	TGTGCCAGCGGCTCGGACAGGGTTCAAGAGACCCAGTACTTC	CASGSDRVQETQYF
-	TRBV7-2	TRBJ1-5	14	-	TGTGCCAGCAGCTTAGCGGCGGGGGATCAGCCCCAGCATTTT	CASSLAAGDQPQHF
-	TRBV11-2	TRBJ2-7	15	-	TGTGCCAGCAGCTCTATAGCGGAGAAGCTCTACGAGCAGTACTTC	CASSSIAEKLYEQYF
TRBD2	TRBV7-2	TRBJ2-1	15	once	TGTGCCAGCAGCCCCCGGACTAGCTCCTACAATGAGCAGTTCTTC	CASSPRTSSYNEQFF
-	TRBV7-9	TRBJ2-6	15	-	TGTGCCAGCAGCGACCAGGGTTCTGGGGCCAACGTCCTGACTTTC	CASSDQGSGANVLTF
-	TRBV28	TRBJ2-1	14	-	TGTGCCAGCACCATAAGACAGGCCTACAATGAGCAGTTCTTC	CASTIRQAYNEQFF
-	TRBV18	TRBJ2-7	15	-	TGTGCCAGCTCACCGACCAGGACAGACAACTACGAGCAGTACTTC	CASSPTRTDNYEQYF
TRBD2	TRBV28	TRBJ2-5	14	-	TGTGCCAGCAGTCGGGGAGGGTCGGAAGAGACCCAGTACTTC	CASSRGGSEETQYF
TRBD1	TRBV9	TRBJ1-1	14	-	TGTGCCAGCAGCAGAGACAGGGGGTACACTGAAGCTTTCTTT	CASSRDRGYTEAFF
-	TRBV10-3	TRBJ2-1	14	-	TGTGCCATCTCTCGGAGCGGTGAAAAAAATGAGCAGTTCTTC	CAISRSGEKNEQFF
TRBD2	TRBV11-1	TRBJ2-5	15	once	TGTGCCAGCAGCCCCGCCCCGCGGGGGCAAGAGACCCAGTACTTC	CASSPAPRGQETQYF
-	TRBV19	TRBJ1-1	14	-	TGTGCCAGTAGTATAGGCAGGGAATTTGCTGAAGCTTTCTTT	CASSIGREFAEAFF
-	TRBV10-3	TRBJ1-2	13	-	TGTGCCATCAGCGCGGACTCCTACTATGGCTACACCTTC	CAISADSYYGYTF
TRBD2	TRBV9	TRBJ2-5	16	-	TGTGCCAGCAGCGTTGGACTAGCGGGAGTGCAAGAGACCCAGTACTTC	CASSVGLAGVQETQYF
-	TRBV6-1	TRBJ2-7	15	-	TGTGCCAGCAGTGAAAACAGGGCCGTTTCCTACGAGCAGTACTTC	CASSENRAVSYEQYF
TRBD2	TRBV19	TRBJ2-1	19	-	TGTGCCAGTAGTATGGGACTAGCGGGAGTAGGAGGCCCCTACAATGAGCAGTTCTTC	CASSMGLAGVGGPYNEQFF
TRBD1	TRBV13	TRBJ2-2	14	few	TGTGCCAGCAGCATAGGGACAGGGACCGGGGAGCTGTTTTTT	CASSIGTGTGELFF
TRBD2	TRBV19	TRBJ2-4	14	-	TGTGCCAGTAGTACGGCGGGAGGGCCAAGCATTCAGTACTTC	CASSTAGGPSIQYF
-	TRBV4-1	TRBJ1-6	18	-	TGCGCCAGCAGCCAAGAGTTACTGGGAGGGACCTATAATTCACCCCTCCACTTT	CASSQELLGGTYNSPLHF
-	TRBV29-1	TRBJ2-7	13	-	TGCAGCGCCCTAGGAGGCCGGACCTACGAGCAGTACTTC	CSALGGRTYEQYF
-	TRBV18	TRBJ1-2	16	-	TGTGCCAGCTCACCTCCGGCGGGGGACCTAACCTATGGCTACACCTTC	CASSPPAGDLTYGYTF
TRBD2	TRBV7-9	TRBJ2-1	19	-	TGTGCCAGCAGCTTATCCCATAGGACTAGCGGGGGTTACTACAATGAGCAGTTCTTC	CASSLSHRTSGGYYNEQFF
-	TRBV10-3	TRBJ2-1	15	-	TGTGCCATCAGTGAGTCGGGGGACTTTGACAATGAGCAGTTCTTC	CAISESGDFDNEQFF
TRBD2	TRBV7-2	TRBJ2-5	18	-	TGTGCCAGCAGTCGAACCGGGACTAGCGGGAGGAATAGAGAGACCCAGTACTTC	CASSRTGTSGRNRETQYF
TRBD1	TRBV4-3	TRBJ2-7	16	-	TGCGCCAGCAGCCAGGATGTGACAGGGGCTACCTACGAGCAGTACTTC	CASSQDVTGATYEQYF
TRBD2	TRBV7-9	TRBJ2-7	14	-	TGTGCCAGCAGCACCGGACTAGCGGTTTACGAGCAGTACTTC	CASSTGLAVYEQYF
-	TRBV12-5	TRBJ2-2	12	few	TGTGCTAGTGGCCTAAACACCGGGGAGCTGTTTTTT	CASGLNTGELFF
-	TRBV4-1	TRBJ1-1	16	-	TGCGCCAGCAGCCAACCTCTAAAAACAGGGAACACTGAAGCTTTCTTT	CASSQPLKTGNTEAFF
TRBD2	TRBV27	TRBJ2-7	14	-	TGTGCCAGCAGGGGACTAGCGGGAGGATACGAGCAGTACTTC	CASRGLAGGYEQYF
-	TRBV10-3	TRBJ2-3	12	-	TGTGCCATCAGTTCCAGGGGAGATACGCAGTATTTT	CAISSRGDTQYF
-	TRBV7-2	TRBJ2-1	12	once	TGTGCCACTAAGACCGGACCGGGAGAGCAGTTCTTC	CATKTGPGEQFF
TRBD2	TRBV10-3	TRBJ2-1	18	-	TGTGCCATCAGTGACCTAGCGGGAGGAACCAGCTCCTACAATGAGCAGTTCTTC	CAISDLAGGTSSYNEQFF
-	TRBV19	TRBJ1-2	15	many	TGTGCCAGTAGTATAGCGGCGGGGGGGCCTGGTGGCTACACCTTC	CASSIAAGGPGGYTF
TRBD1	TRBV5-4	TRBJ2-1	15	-	TGTGCCAGCAGCAAAGAATGGACAGGGAATAATGAGCAGTTCTTC	CASSKEWTGNNEQFF
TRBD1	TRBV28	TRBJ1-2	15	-	TGTGCCAGCAGAATCTGGACAGGGGGCAATTATGGCTACACCTTC	CASRIWTGGNYGYTF
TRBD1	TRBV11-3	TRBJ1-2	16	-	TGTGCCAGCAGCCTTCAGGGCACAGGGGGCAACTATGGCTACACCTTC	CASSLQGTGGNYGYTF
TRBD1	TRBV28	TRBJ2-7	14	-	TGTGCCAGCAGTACCGGGACAGTTTCCTACGAGCAGTACTTC	CASSTGTVSYEQYF
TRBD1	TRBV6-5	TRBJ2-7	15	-	TGTGCCAGCAGTTACCGGGGACAGGGGACCTACGAGCAGTACTTC	CASSYRGQGTYEQYF
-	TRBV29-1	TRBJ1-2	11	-	TGCAGCGTTGGCAGTTCCAAGGGCTACACCTTC	CSVGSSKGYTF
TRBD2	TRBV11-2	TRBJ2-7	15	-	TGTGCCAGCAGCTTAGAATTCACTAGCGTGGAAGAGCAGTACTTC	CASSLEFTSVEEQYF
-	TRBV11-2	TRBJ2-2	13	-	TGTGCCAGCAGCTTTCTAGCCGCCGGGGAGCTGTTTTTT	CASSFLAAGELFF
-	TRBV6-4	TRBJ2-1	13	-	TGTGCCAGCAGTGACTTACTAGAGTCTGAGCAGTTCTTC	CASSDLLESEQFF
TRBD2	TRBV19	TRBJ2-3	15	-	TGTGCCAGTAGCTTGGAGACTAGCGGGTCGGATACGCAGTATTTT	CASSLETSGSDTQYF
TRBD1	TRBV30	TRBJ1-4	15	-	TGTGCCTGGGGACGGACAGGGGCAACTAATGAAAAACTGTTTTTT	CAWGRTGATNEKLFF
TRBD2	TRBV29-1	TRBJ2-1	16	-	TGCAGCGTTAATTTTCCGGGACTAGGGGACTTTCGTGAGCAGTTCTTC	CSVNFPGLGDFREQFF
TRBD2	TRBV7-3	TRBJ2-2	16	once	TGTGCCAGCAGCTTAATAGCGGGAGGACTCACCGGGGAGCTGTTTTTT	CASSLIAGGLTGELFF
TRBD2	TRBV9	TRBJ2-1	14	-	TGTGCCAGCAGCGTCTCGGGAGGGCCCAATGAGCAGTTCTTC	CASSVSGGPNEQFF
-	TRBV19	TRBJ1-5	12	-	TGTGCCAGTAGTATAGTTAGTCAGCCCCAGCATTTT	CASSIVSQPQHF
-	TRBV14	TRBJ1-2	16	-	TGTGCCAGCAGCCCCCGGACAGCTCCGTTTAATGATGGCTACACCTTC	CASSPRTAPFNDGYTF
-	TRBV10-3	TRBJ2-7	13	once	TGTGCCATCAGTGAGGGGCCAAGCTACGAGCAGTACTTC	CAISEGPSYEQYF